This is a list of T cell receptor beta chains from one sample in a study of cytomegalovirus exposure and HLA in healthy donors. Generated by immunoSEQ multiplex PCR, the TCRdb table keeps only in-frame clones and is missing some. Among 150,000 to 200,000 clones listed, 65% to 80% were seen once. The sequenced sample consisted of PBMCs. The receptors derive from a male donor in good health and CMV-seronegative. CDR3s include the opening cysteine and the closing phenylalanine or tryptophan. Each record gives: D gene, V gene, clone size, J gene, CDR3 DNA, CDR3 protein. The D gene is left open where the match is weak. Not all rows give a size; the values are once, few, many and, for expanded clones, a class.

TRBD1	TRBV28	NA	TRBJ1-2	TGTGCCAGCAGCAAACCTGCGGGACAGTTGGGCGGCTACACCTTC	CASSKPAGQLGGYTF
NA	TRBV30	NA	TRBJ1-1	TGTGCCAGCCCTGCTCCGGGGTTTGAAAACACTGAAGCTTTCTTT	CASPAPGFENTEAFF
TRBD2	TRBV6-4	NA	TRBJ2-3	TGTGCCAGCAGTCGACTAGCGGGATCCACAGATACGCAGTATTTT	CASSRLAGSTDTQYF
TRBD1	TRBV5-5	NA	TRBJ1-4	TGTGCCAGCAGCAAGGGACAGCTAGCACCTGCAACTAATGAAAAACTGTTTTTT	CASSKGQLAPATNEKLFF
TRBD1	TRBV5-4	NA	TRBJ2-1	TGTGCCAGCAGCTCGGACAGGGCCTCCTACAATGAGCAGTTCTTC	CASSSDRASYNEQFF
TRBD1	TRBV7-2	NA	TRBJ1-6	TGTGCCAGCAGCTCCTTCCAGGGGGGAGGTTCACCCCTCCACTTT	CASSSFQGGGSPLHF
TRBD2	TRBV27	NA	TRBJ2-5	TGTGCCAGCAGTTCCACTAGCGGGAGGGACAAAAAAGAGACCCAGTACTTC	CASSSTSGRDKKETQYF
TRBD1	TRBV7-9	NA	TRBJ1-2	TGTTCCAGCAGCTTAGCCACCGGGACAGGGAAGAAGGGCTACACCTTC	CSSSLATGTGKKGYTF
NA	TRBV10-3	NA	TRBJ2-2	TGTGCCATCAGTGAGTCCGGGGTAACCGGGGAGCTGTTTTTT	CAISESGVTGELFF
TRBD1	TRBV19	NA	TRBJ1-1	TGTGCCAGTAGTAAAGACAGGGCGAACACTGAAGCTTTCTTT	CASSKDRANTEAFF
TRBD1	TRBV27	once	TRBJ1-3	TGTGCCAGCAGTACCGGGACAGGGGGCTCACGTCAATATTTT	CASSTGTGGSRQYF
TRBD1	TRBV5-1	NA	TRBJ2-3	TGCGCCAGCAGCCAAGGGACAGGGGAGACAGATACGCAGTATTTT	CASSQGTGETDTQYF
TRBD1	TRBV5-4	few	TRBJ1-6	TGTGCCAGCAGCCCCTACGACAGGGGGAATTCACCCCTCCACTTT	CASSPYDRGNSPLHF
TRBD2	TRBV11-1	NA	TRBJ2-2	TGTGCCAGCAGCTCTTTAGCGGGAGGGCCCTCCGGGGAGCTGTTTTTT	CASSSLAGGPSGELFF
TRBD1	TRBV7-9	NA	TRBJ1-2	TGTGCCAGCAGCCCAGGACAGGGAATGTGGTATGGCTACACCTTC	CASSPGQGMWYGYTF
TRBD1	TRBV29-1	NA	TRBJ1-1	TGCAGCGTTGCGACAGGGTCGGCGCCTGAAGCTTTCTTT	CSVATGSAPEAFF
NA	TRBV7-9	NA	TRBJ1-6	TGTGCCAGCAGCACCACAGGGATTCGATCACCCCTCCACTTT	CASSTTGIRSPLHF
NA	TRBV28	NA	TRBJ1-2	TGTGCCAGCAGTTTATACGGCGGCGGCTACACCTTC	CASSLYGGGYTF
TRBD1	TRBV11-3	NA	TRBJ1-5	TGTGCCAGCTCGGGACAGGGGGCCCAGCCCCAGCATTTT	CASSGQGAQPQHF
TRBD2	TRBV28	NA	TRBJ2-5	TGTGCCAGCAGACCTCCACTAGCGGGAGTGGGAGAGACCCAGTACTTC	CASRPPLAGVGETQYF
NA	TRBV4-1	once	TRBJ1-1	TGCGCCAGCAGCCACCCACAGGGAAGAAGGTCTGAAGCTTTCTTT	CASSHPQGRRSEAFF
TRBD1	TRBV4-3	once	TRBJ1-1	TGCGCCAGCAGCCAACGCGTCCCGGGACAGGGGTGGGGGGAGAACACTGAAGCTTTCTTT	CASSQRVPGQGWGENTEAFF
NA	TRBV30	NA	TRBJ1-4	TGTGCCTGGAGTGTCCGGGACTTCAACCGGTTTTTT	CAWSVRDFNRFF
NA	TRBV28	once	TRBJ1-1	TGTGCCAGCACCTACTCAAGGGCGGGGAACACTGAAGCTTTCTTT	CASTYSRAGNTEAFF
NA	TRBV2	NA	TRBJ2-3	TGTGCCAGCAACCCTGGACTGCCCCCGTATACGCAGTATTTT	CASNPGLPPYTQYF
NA	TRBV28	NA	TRBJ2-7	TGTGCCAGCAGCCTCACGGTAGCGTCTGGAGAGCAGTACTTC	CASSLTVASGEQYF
NA	TRBV6-5	few	TRBJ1-1	TGTGCCAGCAGTGAGCAGGGGTGGGACACTGAAGCTTTCTTT	CASSEQGWDTEAFF
TRBD2	TRBV19	NA	TRBJ2-5	TGTGCCAGCAGGACTAGCGCGCAAGAGACCCAGTACTTC	CASRTSAQETQYF
NA	TRBV4-1	NA	TRBJ1-2	TGCGCCAGCAGCCAGGAACAACGGGTTAACTATGGCTACACCTTC	CASSQEQRVNYGYTF
NA	TRBV7-2	NA	TRBJ2-1	TGTGCCAGCTTACGAGGGCCCGGAGTCTACAATGAGCAGTTCTTC	CASLRGPGVYNEQFF
NA	TRBV6-5	NA	TRBJ1-5	TGTGCCAGCAGTTACGCCTTCGGGGGCAATCAGCCCCAGCATTTT	CASSYAFGGNQPQHF
TRBD1	TRBV6-1	NA	TRBJ1-4	TGTGCCAGCACCTATACCGGGACAGGGTCGGAAAAACTGTTTTTT	CASTYTGTGSEKLFF
NA	TRBV7-8	few	TRBJ1-5	TGTGCCAGCAGCTTACCGGGAGGCTATAATCAGCCCCAGCATTTT	CASSLPGGYNQPQHF
NA	TRBV2	NA	TRBJ2-3	TGTGCCACGTCCCGTGCGGGAGATACGCAGTATTTT	CATSRAGDTQYF
NA	TRBV19	NA	TRBJ1-5	TGTGCCAGTAGTATTCCTGGCAATCAGCCCCAGCATTTT	CASSIPGNQPQHF